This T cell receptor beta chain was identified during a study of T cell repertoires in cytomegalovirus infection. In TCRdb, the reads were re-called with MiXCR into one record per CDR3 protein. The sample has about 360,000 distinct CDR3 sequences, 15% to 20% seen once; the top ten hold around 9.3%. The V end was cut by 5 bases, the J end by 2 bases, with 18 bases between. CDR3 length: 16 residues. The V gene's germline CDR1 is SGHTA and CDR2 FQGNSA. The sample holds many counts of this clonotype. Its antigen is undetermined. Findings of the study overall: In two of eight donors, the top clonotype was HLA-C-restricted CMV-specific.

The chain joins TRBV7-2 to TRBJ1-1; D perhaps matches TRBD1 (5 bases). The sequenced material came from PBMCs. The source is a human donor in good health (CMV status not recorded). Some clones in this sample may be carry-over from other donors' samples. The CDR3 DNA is TGTGCCAGCAGCCTCCGGGTCCCCGGGACCAACACTGAAGCTTTCTTT. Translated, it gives CASSLRVPGTNTEAFF.